Presented here are 20 T cell receptor beta chains from one specimen sequenced in a study of PD-1 blockade in classical Hodgkin lymphoma. The repertoire was sequenced with immunoSEQ multiplex PCR; TCRdb's copy has only in-frame clones and lacks some. Of more than 45,000 clones in the sample, about three quarters are singletons; the top ten hold 11%. Exposure to brentuximab vedotin varied, and each patient had relapsed following autologous stem cell transplantation. The sample was peripheral blood mononuclear cells (PBMCs), taken at baseline. All receptors derive from a human donor with classical Hodgkin lymphoma.

The V gene is TRBV6-5, the J gene TRBJ2-3; 15 nucleotides match TRBD2. The CDR3 loop spans 14 amino acids. V dropped 5 bases and J dropped 8; count of bases not matched to a gene: 2. Looked up from germline, CDR1 is MNHEY and CDR2 is SVGAGI. The CDR3 coding sequence is TGTGCCAGCAGTCAGGGACTAGCGGGGGGTACGCAGTATTTT. It codes for CASSQGLAGGTQYF.

The J gene is TRBJ1-5, the V gene TRBV1; whether TRBD1, the table's D call, matches the DNA was not checked. TRBV1 is given as a pseudogene. The CDR3 runs to 19 residues. The CDR3, as DNA: TGCACCAGCAGCCAAACGGTGGCAGGGTATCGAAATAGCAATCAGCCCCAGCATTTT. Residues: CTSSQTVAGYRNSNQPQHF.

The CDR3 region is CASSAGELNTEAFF. The CDR3 coding sequence is TGTGCCAGCAGCGCTGGCGAGTTGAACACTGAAGCTTTCTTT. The genes are TRBV9 and TRBJ1-1; D is ambiguous. CDR1 is SGDLS and CDR2 is YYNGEE in the germline V gene. The CDR3 is made up of 14 amino acids. V was pared by 3 bases and J by 0 bases, with 9 bases between.

The J gene is TRBJ2-2, the V gene TRBV10-1; unclear D gene. Germline V gene data show CDR1 as WNHNN and CDR2 as SYGVQD (reference sequence). With 2 bases removed from V and 2 bases from J, the gap between germline ends came to 0 bases. The CDR3 is made up of 12 amino acids. The CDR3 is CASSENTGELFF. In DNA form, the CDR3 reads TGCGCCAGCAGTGAGAACACCGGGGAGCTGTTTTTT.

Concerning this clone: The same CDR3 arises from other DNA sequences in this sample as well. The chain has TRBV7-9 and TRBJ2-3; D is unresolved. Trimming stripped 1 base from V and 2 bases from J, with 4 bases between. Germline CDR1 SEHNR, CDR2 FQNEAQ (reference sequence). This CDR3 is built from 13 residues. In DNA form, the CDR3 reads TGTGCCAGCAGCTTAGGCATCACAGATACGCAGTATTTT. This encodes CASSLGITDTQYF.

The V and J genes are TRBV7-9 and TRBJ2-1; 12 bases line up with TRBD2. CDR1 is SEHNR, CDR2 FQNEAQ, per germline (reference sequence). The junction had 8 bases not matched to a gene; V was cut back by 2 bases and J by 12 bases. The length of the CDR3 is 15 residues. CDR3: CASSLQRTSGDPQFF. The CDR3 DNA is TGTGCCAGCAGCTTACAGAGGACTAGCGGGGACCCGCAGTTCTTC.

The chain couples TRBV28 to TRBJ2-2; D may be TRBD1 or TRBD2 (6 bases each). The CDR3 consists of 15 residues. V lost 6 bases and J lost 5, with 16 bases in between. Germline V gene lookup returns CDR1 MDHEN and CDR2 SYDVKM. Here the CDR3 DNA reads TGTGCCAGCAGGCTCGGGGGCCTGGGGACCGGGGAGCTGTTTTTT. Protein product: CASRLGGLGTGELFF.

This rearrangement joins TRBV6-1 to TRBJ2-5, with D perhaps matching TRBD1 (6 bases). The V gene lost 4 bases and the J gene lost 2 bases, with 8 bases spanning the gap. This CDR3 has 13 residues. CDR1 is MNHNS and CDR2 is SASEGT in the germline V gene. The CDR3 spells CASSGQEQETQYF. The CDR3 nucleotides are TGTGCCAGCAGTGGACAGGAACAAGAGACCCAGTACTTC.

The chain uses TRBV2 and TRBJ2-7; possibly TRBD2 for D (6 bases). The CDR3 extends over 15 amino acids. The germline V gene has CDR1 SNHLY and CDR2 FYNNEI. V lost 6 bases and J 0 bases, leaving 15 bases between the germline ends. The CDR3 spells CASSLADSRSYEQYF. The CDR3 DNA is TGTGCCAGCAGCTTAGCGGACTCCCGCTCCTACGAGCAGTACTTC.

The chain combines TRBV5-1 with TRBJ2-3, with 10 bases fitting TRBD1. V lost 3 bases and J lost 5; bases outside the gene matches: 9. The CDR3 extends over 16 amino acids. Germline V gene lookup returns CDR1 SGHRS and CDR2 YFSETQ. CDR3 sequence reads: CASSSSGTGVEDTQYF. The CDR3 DNA sequence: TGCGCCAGCAGCTCCTCCGGGACAGGGGTGGAAGATACGCAGTATTTT.

The chain joins TRBV10-3 to TRBJ1-5; D unclear. The CDR3 contains 14 residues. CDR1 is ENHRY and CDR2 is SYGVKD in the germline V gene. V shed 3 bases and J shed 1 base, with 7 bases lying between them. The DNA for the CDR3 is TGTGCCATCAGTGATTCAGACAGCAATCAGCCCCAGCATTTT. Its protein is CAISDSDSNQPQHF.

The chain employs TRBV6-4 and TRBJ1-1; tentatively, D is TRBD1 (6 bases). CDR1 and CDR2 (germline): MRHNA, SNTAGT. V was pared by 6 bases and J by 5 bases, with 13 bases between. There are 13 residues in the CDR3. CDR3 DNA sequence: TGTGCCAGCAGCAGCAAAGGGGGGACTGAAGCTTTCTTT. It translates to CASSSKGGTEAFF.

This clone was picked up many times. The chain carries TRBV11-2 and TRBJ2-7, with D unclear. The CDR3 length is 13 residues. The V end lost 3 bases, the J end lost 3 bases, and 9 bases lay between the germline ends. The germline V gene has CDR1 SGHAT and CDR2 FQNNGV. The chain's CDR3 is CASSFNNGYEQYF. CDR3 coding DNA: TGTGCCAGCAGCTTTAATAATGGCTACGAGCAGTACTTC.

The chain uses TRBV4-1 and TRBJ1-2; weak D call: TRBD1 (6 bases). Trimming left V 0 bases short and J 4 bases short, with 15 bases between. The CDR3 is made up of 16 amino acids. Germline lookup yields CDR1 MGHRA and CDR2 YSYEKL. CDR3 DNA sequence: TGCGCCAGCAGCCAAGAGCTTTCAACAGGGTCCTATGGCTACACCTTC. Its translation is CASSQELSTGSYGYTF.

The chain carries TRBV19 and TRBJ1-1; 7 bases are a match to TRBD1. The CDR3 has 14 amino acids. V shed 6 bases, J shed 5 bases, and the junction held 9 bases outside the gene matches. The germline V gene encodes CDR1 LNHDA and CDR2 SQIVND (reference sequence). CDR3 sequence (DNA): TGTGCCAGTAGCCTCCACCAGGGGGAAACTGAAGCTTTCTTT. This encodes CASSLHQGETEAFF.

The chain uses TRBV19 and TRBJ1-4; D not resolved. The germline CDR1 and CDR2 sequences are LNHDA and SQIVND (reference sequence). This CDR3 has 13 amino acids. V was cut by 5 bases and J by 12 bases, with 16 bases left in between. CDR3 in amino acids: CASSPGEFEELFF. CDR3 nucleotides: TGTGCCAGTAGTCCCGGGGAGTTTGAGGAACTGTTTTTT.

By share of the sample, this clone is medium-sized. The CDR3 loop is CSVLGRTGFNEKLFF. DNA for the CDR3: TGCAGCGTTTTGGGCCGGACCGGGTTTAATGAAAAACTGTTTTTT. This chain joins TRBV29-1 and TRBJ1-4; D unclear. Trimming removed 5 bases at V and 4 bases at J, with 17 bases between. The CDR3 is made up of 15 amino acids. Germline V gives CDR1 SQVTM, CDR2 ANQGSEA.

This sequence joins TRBV18 and TRBJ2-2; D uncertain. Per germline, CDR1 KGHSH and CDR2 LQKENI. This CDR3 contains 13 residues. V lost 6 bases and J lost 3, with 8 bases in between. The CDR3 sequence: CASSLDYTGELFF. The CDR3 DNA reads as TGTGCCAGCTCCCTCGACTACACCGGGGAGCTGTTTTTT.

J is TRBJ2-2 and V is TRBV30, with TRBD1 as a possible D gene (5 bases). The length of the CDR3 is 16 residues. V was pared by 1 base and J by 1 base, with 13 bases between. Germline V gene data show CDR1 as GTSNPN and CDR2 as SVGIG (reference sequence). Written as DNA, the CDR3 is TGTGCCTGGAGTGCCGTGGACACCCTGAACACCGGGGAGCTGTTTTTT. The encoded protein is CAWSAVDTLNTGELFF.

Only a few counts were recorded for this clone. The same CDR3 is also encoded by other DNA sequences in this sample. V and J are TRBV6-1 and TRBJ1-5; the D gene is possibly TRBD1 (5 bases). Germline V gene lookup returns CDR1 MNHNS and CDR2 SASEGT. V dropped 1 base and J dropped 4 bases, with 8 bases sitting between them. The CDR3 is 14 amino acids. The DNA for the CDR3 is TGTGCCAGCAGTGAAGGGGGGGGAAATCAGCCCCAGCATTTT. This codes for CASSEGGGNQPQHF.